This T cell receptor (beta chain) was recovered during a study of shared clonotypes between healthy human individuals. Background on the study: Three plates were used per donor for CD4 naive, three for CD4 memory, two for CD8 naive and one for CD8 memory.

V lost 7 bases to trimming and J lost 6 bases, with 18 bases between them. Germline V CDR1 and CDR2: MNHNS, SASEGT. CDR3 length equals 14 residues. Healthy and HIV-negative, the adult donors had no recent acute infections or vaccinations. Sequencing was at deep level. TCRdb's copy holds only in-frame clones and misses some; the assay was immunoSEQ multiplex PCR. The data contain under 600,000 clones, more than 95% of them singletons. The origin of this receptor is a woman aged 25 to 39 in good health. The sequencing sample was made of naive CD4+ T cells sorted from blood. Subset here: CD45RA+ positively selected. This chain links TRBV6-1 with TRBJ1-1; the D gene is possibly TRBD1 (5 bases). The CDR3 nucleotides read TGTGCCAGCAACCTACCGGGGGGTATGGCTGAAGCTTTCTTT. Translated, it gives CASNLPGGMAEAFF.